A few counts support the clone carrying this T cell receptor (beta chain). The data were taken from a study of T cells in Graves' hyperthyroidism and ophthalmopathy. The wider study: Staff took peripheral blood when the initial diagnosis was made, before any treatment began.

Amplified regions were TCR beta CDR3 sequences from RNA transcripts. Using the HTBI primer set, a first-round RT-PCR was run on the TCR CDR3. One entry per CDR3 protein, called by TCRdb with MiXCR from the multiplex PCR reads. The sample includes some 500,000 distinct CDR3 sequences, roughly an eighth of them seen just once. Germline loops: CDR1 DFQATT, CDR2 SNEGSKA (reference sequence). CDR3 size: 15 residues. V lost 1 base, J lost 2 bases, and 8 bases stayed unmatched. Newly diagnosed patients aged 18 to 65 had hyperthyroidism of under 2 months' duration. Reasons for excluding patients were uncontrolled infection, other autoimmune disease, pregnancy or lactation. Orbital computed tomography and thyroid ultrasound, together with serum TRAb and thyroxine and clinical symptoms, were used for diagnoses.

This TCR derives from a woman aged 18-29 years with Graves' hyperthyroidism. The sequencing input was blood. J is TRBJ2-7 and V is TRBV20-1; 7 nucleotides agree with TRBD1. The CDR3 region is CSARGQGYRTYEQYF. In nucleotides, the CDR3 is TGCAGTGCTAGAGGACAGGGCTACAGAACCTACGAGCAGTACTTC.